This T cell receptor beta chain emerged from a study of shared clonotypes between healthy human individuals. This table comes from immunoSEQ multiplex PCR, and its TCRdb copy is limited to in-frame clones, with some not included. The repertoire holds over 400,000 clones, more than 95% seen once, with 0.064% in the top ten. CDR3 length: 14 amino acids. V dropped 6 bases and J dropped 4; count of bases not matched to a gene: 4. The germline V gene encodes CDR1 LNHDA and CDR2 SQIVND (reference sequence). The TCR comes from a woman in her 30s in good health. V is TRBV19 and J is TRBJ2-1; 9 bases fit TRBD2. The sequencing sample was made of naive CD4+ T cells sorted from blood. As for subset: CD45RA+ positively selected. This CDR3 is CASRRLAEYNEQFF. CDR3 nucleotide sequence: TGTGCCAGTAGACGACTAGCGGAGTACAATGAGCAGTTCTTC.